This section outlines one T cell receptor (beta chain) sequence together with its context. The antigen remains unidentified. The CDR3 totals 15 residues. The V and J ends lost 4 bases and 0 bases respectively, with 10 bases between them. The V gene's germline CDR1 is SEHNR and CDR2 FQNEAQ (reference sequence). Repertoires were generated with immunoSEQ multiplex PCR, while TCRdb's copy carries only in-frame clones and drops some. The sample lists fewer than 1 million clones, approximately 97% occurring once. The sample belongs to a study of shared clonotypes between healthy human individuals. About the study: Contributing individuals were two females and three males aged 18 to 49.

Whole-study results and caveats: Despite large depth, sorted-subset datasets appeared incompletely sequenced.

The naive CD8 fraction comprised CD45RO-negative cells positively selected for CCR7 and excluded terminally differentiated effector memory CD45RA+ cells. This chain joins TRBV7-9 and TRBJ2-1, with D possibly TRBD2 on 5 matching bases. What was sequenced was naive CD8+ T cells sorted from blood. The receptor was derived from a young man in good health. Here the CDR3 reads CASSSLDSSYNEQFF. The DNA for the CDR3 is TGTGCCAGCAGCTCACTGGACTCCTCCTACAATGAGCAGTTCTTC. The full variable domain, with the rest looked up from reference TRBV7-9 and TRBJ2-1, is DTGVSQNPRHKITKRGQNVTFRCDPISEHNRLYWYRQTLGQGPEFLTYFQNEAQLEKSRLLSDRFSAERPKGSFSTLEIQRTEQGDSAMYLCASSSLDSSYNEQFFGPGTRLTVL.